This T cell receptor (beta chain) was identified during a study of T cells after yellow fever vaccination. Study-wide background: Researchers used SMART-Seq v4 Ultra Low Input to prepare fractions that had low cell numbers.

The table lists this clonotype with many counts. Its target is not known. Points from the study as a whole: Post-booster repertoires contained most primary-vaccination clones again (about 95% CD4, 88% CD8). Weaker in magnitude, the secondary response showed a faster peak on day 5 versus 15.

Generation of TCR cDNA used 5'RACE template switching (which added a universal primer site and UMIs). TCRdb independently ran MiXCR on the 5' RACE reads; one entry per CDR3 protein. The table includes 250,000 to 350,000 distinct CDR3 sequences, around 4.3% detected once. Germline CDR1 is DFQATT and CDR2 is SNEGSKA (reference sequence). The CDR3 runs to 12 residues. The germline V and J ends were trimmed by 0 bases and 5 bases, with 6 bases remaining between them. The TCR was taken from a man between 18 and 35 years old who received the YFV17D yellow fever vaccine. The chain has TRBV20-1 and TRBJ2-3, with D possibly TRBD1 on 5 matching bases. Sample: PBMCs, taken 15 days after the yellow fever booster vaccination. CDR3 residues: CSARDRGDTQYF. The DNA for the CDR3 is TGCAGTGCTAGAGATAGGGGAGATACGCAGTATTTT.